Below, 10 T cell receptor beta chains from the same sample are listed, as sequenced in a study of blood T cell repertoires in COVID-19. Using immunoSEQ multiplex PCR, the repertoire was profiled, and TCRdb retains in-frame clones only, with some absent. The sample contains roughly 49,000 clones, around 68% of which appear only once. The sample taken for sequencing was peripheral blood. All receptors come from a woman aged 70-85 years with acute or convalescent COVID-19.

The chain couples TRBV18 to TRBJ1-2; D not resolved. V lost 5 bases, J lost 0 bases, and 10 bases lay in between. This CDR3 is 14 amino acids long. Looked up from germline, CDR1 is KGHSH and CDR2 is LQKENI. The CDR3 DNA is TGTGCCAGCTCATATCAGGAAACTAACTATGGCTACACCTTC. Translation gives CASSYQETNYGYTF.

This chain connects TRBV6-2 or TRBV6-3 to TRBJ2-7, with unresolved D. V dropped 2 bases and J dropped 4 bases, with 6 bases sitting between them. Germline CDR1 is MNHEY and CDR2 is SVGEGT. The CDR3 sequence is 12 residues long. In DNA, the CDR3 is TGTGCCAGCAGTTACCTCAGATACGAGCAGTACTTC. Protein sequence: CASSYLRYEQYF.

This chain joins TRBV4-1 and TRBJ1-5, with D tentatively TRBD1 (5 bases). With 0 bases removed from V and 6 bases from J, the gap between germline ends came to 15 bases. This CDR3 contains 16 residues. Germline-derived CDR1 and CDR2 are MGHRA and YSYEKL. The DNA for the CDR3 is TGCGCCAGCAGCCAAGATGGGGGTTGGGGGGGTCAGCCCCAGCATTTT. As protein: CASSQDGGWGGQPQHF.

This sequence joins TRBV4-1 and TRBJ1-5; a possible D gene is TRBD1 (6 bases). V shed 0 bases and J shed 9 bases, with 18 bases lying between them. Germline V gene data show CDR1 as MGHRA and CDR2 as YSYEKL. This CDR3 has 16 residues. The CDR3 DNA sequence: TGCGCCAGCAGCCAAGAAGGGGGAGGGCTGGGGACGCCCCAGCATTTT. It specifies CASSQEGGGLGTPQHF.

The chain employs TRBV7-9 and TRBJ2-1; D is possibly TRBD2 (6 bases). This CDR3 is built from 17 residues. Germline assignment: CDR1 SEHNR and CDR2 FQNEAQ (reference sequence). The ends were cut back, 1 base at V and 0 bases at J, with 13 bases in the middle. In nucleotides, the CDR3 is TGTGCCAGCAGCTTAGGGGGACTTACCATCTCCTACAATGAGCAGTTCTTC. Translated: CASSLGGLTISYNEQFF.

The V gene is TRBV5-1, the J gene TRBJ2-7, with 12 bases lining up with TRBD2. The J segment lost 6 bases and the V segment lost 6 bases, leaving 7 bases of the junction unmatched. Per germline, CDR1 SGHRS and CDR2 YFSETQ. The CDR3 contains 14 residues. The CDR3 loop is CASTPGLAGTEQYF. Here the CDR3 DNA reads TGCGCCAGCACCCCAGGACTAGCGGGGACCGAGCAGTACTTC.

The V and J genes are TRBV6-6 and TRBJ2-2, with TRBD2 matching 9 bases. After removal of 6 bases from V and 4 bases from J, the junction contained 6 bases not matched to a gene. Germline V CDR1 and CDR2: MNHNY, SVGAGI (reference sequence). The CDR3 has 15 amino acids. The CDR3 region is CASSKREEGTGELFF. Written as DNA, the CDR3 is TGTGCCAGCAGCAAGCGGGAGGAGGGCACCGGGGAGCTGTTTTTT.

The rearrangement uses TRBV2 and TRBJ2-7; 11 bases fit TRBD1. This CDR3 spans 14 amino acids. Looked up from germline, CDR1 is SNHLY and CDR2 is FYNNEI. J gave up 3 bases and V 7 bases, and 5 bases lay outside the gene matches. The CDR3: CASNGQGAVYEQYF. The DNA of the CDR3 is TGTGCCAGCAACGGACAGGGGGCTGTCTACGAGCAGTACTTC.

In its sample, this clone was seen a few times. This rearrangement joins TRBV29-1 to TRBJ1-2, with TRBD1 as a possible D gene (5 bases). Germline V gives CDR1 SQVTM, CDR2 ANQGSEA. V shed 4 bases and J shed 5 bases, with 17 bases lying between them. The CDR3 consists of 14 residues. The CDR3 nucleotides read TGCAGCGTTGTAGTTTTGACAGATAGTTATGGCTACACCTTC. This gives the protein CSVVVLTDSYGYTF.

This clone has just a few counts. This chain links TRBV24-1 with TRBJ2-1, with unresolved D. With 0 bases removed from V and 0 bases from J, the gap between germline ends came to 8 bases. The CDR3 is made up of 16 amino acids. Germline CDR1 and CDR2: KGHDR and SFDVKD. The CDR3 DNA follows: TGTGCCACCAGTGATTTGTATGCTAGCTCCTACAATGAGCAGTTCTTC. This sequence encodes CATSDLYASSYNEQFF.